The 10 T cell receptor beta chains presented below share a single source sample, sequenced in a study of blood T cell repertoires in COVID-19. Produced via immunoSEQ multiplex PCR; TCRdb's table is partial and in-frame only. The data show tens of thousands of clones, 84% seen once. Sequencing was done on a sample of peripheral blood. The receptors were gathered from a man aged 50-60 years with acute or convalescent COVID-19.

This clone was recorded only once. The V call is TRBV3-1 (or the pseudogene TRBV3-2), the J call TRBJ1-1; D call uncertain. Germline V lookup: CDR1 LGHDT, CDR2 YNNKEL (reference sequence). The CDR3 loop spans 17 amino acids. V was clipped by 4 bases and J by 0 bases, with 18 bases between them. As DNA, the CDR3 is TGTGCCAGCAGCCCAAGCGGCGGGATTAGGATGAACACTGAAGCTTTCTTT. This gives the protein CASSPSGGIRMNTEAFF.

The genes are TRBV5-1 and TRBJ1-1; D is perhaps TRBD1 (6 bases). This CDR3 has 15 residues. The V end was cut by 0 bases, the J end by 2 bases, with 11 bases between. CDR1 and CDR2 from the germline V gene are SGHRS and YFSETQ. The CDR3, as DNA: TGCGCCAGCAGCTTGGGTGGACAGACCAACACTGAAGCTTTCTTT. Amino acids: CASSLGGQTNTEAFF.

This clone was counted only a few times. The rearrangement joins TRBV5-3 to TRBJ2-1; 8 bases are shared with TRBD1. Being an ORF, TRBV5-3 has a function that is uncertain. The J segment lost 6 bases and the V segment lost 3 bases, leaving 11 bases of the junction unmatched. The CDR3 is made up of 16 amino acids. The CDR3 here is CARSSTLDRVGNEQFF. DNA for the CDR3: TGTGCCAGAAGCTCCACGTTGGACAGGGTTGGCAATGAGCAGTTCTTC.

The CDR3 region is CASSLGTRTEGYTF. The CDR3 nucleotides read TGTGCCAGCAGCTTGGGGACACGGACGGAGGGCTACACCTTC. The V call is TRBV5-4, the J call TRBJ1-2; weak D call: TRBD1 (5 bases). The V gene lost 0 bases and the J gene lost 8 bases, with 14 bases spanning the gap. Germline CDR1 is SGHNT and CDR2 is YYREEE (reference sequence). CDR3 length equals 14 residues. Combining the CDR3 with reference TRBV5-4 and TRBJ1-2 gives the whole variable domain ETGVTQSPTHLIKTRGQQVTLRCSSQSGHNTVSWYQQALGQGPQFIFQYYREEENGRGNFPPRFSGLQFPNYSSELNVNALELDDSALYLCASSLGTRTEGYTFGSGTRLTVV.

The CDR3 loop is CASSLGTAEIYNEQFF. CDR3 nucleotide sequence: TGTGCCAGCAGCTTAGGGACAGCGGAGATATACAATGAGCAGTTCTTC. The chain couples TRBV7-2 to TRBJ2-1, with D maybe TRBD1 (6 bases). The germline CDR1 and CDR2 sequences are SGHTA and FQGNSA. The V and J ends lost 1 base and 4 bases respectively, with 14 bases between them. The CDR3 is 16 residues long.

The J gene is TRBJ1-3, the V gene TRBV11-3; D is uncertain. The germline V gene encodes CDR1 SGHNT and CDR2 YENEEA. The V and J ends lost 1 base and 0 bases respectively, with 13 bases between them. This CDR3 comprises 17 residues. The CDR3 DNA reads TGTGCCAGCAGCTTAGCTAGAGTGGCCGTCTCTGGAAACACCATATATTTT. Protein product: CASSLARVAVSGNTIYF. The full variable domain, rest sourced from reference TRBV11-3 and TRBJ1-3, is EAGVVQSPRYKIIEKKQPVAFWCNPISGHNTLYWYLQNLGQGPELLIRYENEEAVDDSQLPKDRFSAERLKGVDSTLKIQPAELGDSAVYLCASSLARVAVSGNTIYFGEGSWLTVV.

This clone was seen once. One junction end does not reproduce the germline sequence, and a read error may be involved. The V call is TRBV6-2 or TRBV6-3, the J call TRBJ2-5, with TRBD2 matching 14 bases. This CDR3 contains 14 residues. In germline, CDR1 is MNHEY, CDR2 SVGEGT. CDR3 sequence reads: CASSPTTSGGGSNF. DNA of the CDR3: TGTGCCAGCAGTCCAACGACTAGCGGGGGGGGATCGAACTTC.

The chain couples TRBV29-1 to TRBJ2-1, with D possibly matching TRBD2 (5 bases). Trimming removed 6 bases at V and 0 bases at J, with 12 bases between. This CDR3 has 14 residues. CDR1 and CDR2 (germline): SQVTM, ANQGSEA. CDR3 nucleotides: TGCAGCGTGACCGGGGAAAGCTCCTACAATGAGCAGTTCTTC. Translated, it gives CSVTGESSYNEQFF.

This chain links TRBV19 with TRBJ2-1; 8 bases agree with TRBD2. CDR3 length equals 16 residues. Germline CDR1 reads LNHDA; CDR2 reads SQIVND (reference sequence). The V gene end was trimmed by 5 bases and the J gene end by 6 bases; junction bases not matched to a gene: 12. The CDR3 coding sequence is TGTGCCAGTAGTTGGGGGGCGCGGGGGGCTATCAATGAGCAGTTCTTC. Protein sequence: CASSWGARGAINEQFF.

The V call is TRBV19, the J call TRBJ2-1; a weak D match, TRBD2 (5 bases). The germline gives CDR1 LNHDA, CDR2 SQIVND (reference sequence). This CDR3 is 14 amino acids long. V was shortened by 2 bases and J by 8 bases, with 13 bases between the two germline ends. Here the CDR3 DNA reads TGTGCCAGTAGTATATGGCTAGGGAGCCATGAGCAGTTCTTC. Amino acids: CASSIWLGSHEQFF. Variable domain in full (rest from reference TRBV19 and TRBJ2-1): DGGITQSPKYLFRKEGQNVTLSCEQNLNHDAMYWYRQDPGQGLRLIYYSQIVNDFQKGDIAEGYSVSREKKESFPLTVTSAQKNPTAFYLCASSIWLGSHEQFFGPGTRLTVL.